Following are 23 T cell receptor beta chains from one sample sequenced in a study of cytomegalovirus exposure and HLA in healthy donors. The PCR contained 60 Vbeta and 13 Jbeta primers. TCRdb keeps only in-frame clones here, not all; method: immunoSEQ multiplex PCR. Altogether under 200,000 clones are present, approximately 80% being singletons, with the ten largest covering 13% to 15%. The sample comprised PBMCs. These receptors came from a woman in her thirties in good health and CMV-seropositive.

A word on this clone: The junction departs from germline at one end; a sequencing error may be responsible. V is TRBV7-7 and J is TRBJ1-1, with D uncertain. Germline lookup yields CDR1 SSHAT and CDR2 FNYEAQ (reference sequence). The length of the CDR3 is 13 residues. The CDR3 nucleotides are TGTGCTAGCAGCCAAAATTCGGACACTGAAGCTTTCTTT. This codes for CASSQNSDTEAFF.

This chain links TRBV4-3 with TRBJ2-7; 8 bases map to TRBD1. Germline assignment: CDR1 LGHNA and CDR2 YSLEER. This CDR3 spans 13 amino acids. Germline trimming cut 4 bases from V and 8 bases from J; bases unmatched to any gene: 7. In nucleotides, the CDR3 is TGCGCCAGCAGCCGTGGACAGGGAGAGAAGCAGTACTTC. It translates to CASSRGQGEKQYF.

The chain has TRBV19 and TRBJ1-5, with 8 positions matching TRBD1. Germline lookup yields CDR1 LNHDA and CDR2 SQIVND (reference sequence). CDR3 size: 15 residues. Trimming removed 0 bases from V and 5 bases from J; junction bases left unmatched: 3. CDR3 DNA: TGTGCCAGTAGTATAGAGGACAGGGTTCATCAGCCCCAGCATTTT. This gives the protein CASSIEDRVHQPQHF.

This clone was counted only a few times. This chain connects TRBV2 to TRBJ1-6; D gene ambiguous. The CDR3 has 15 amino acids. Germline loops: CDR1 SNHLY, CDR2 FYNNEI. Trimming removed 4 bases from V and 5 bases from J, with 12 bases in between. The CDR3 nucleotides are TGTGCCAGCAGTGCCGGGAGCGTAAATAATTCACCCCTCCACTTT. Protein: CASSAGSVNNSPLHF.

Only a few counts were recorded for this clone. The sample carries other DNA sequences with the same CDR3. The chain is built from TRBV19 and TRBJ1-1, with D maybe TRBD1 (5 bases). The germline V gene has CDR1 LNHDA and CDR2 SQIVND (reference sequence). CDR3 length: 13 amino acids. V was shortened by 7 bases and J by 4 bases, with 13 bases between the two germline ends. CDR3 nucleotides: TGTGCCAGTACCATCCGGGGGGGCACTGAAGCTTTCTTT. It is translated as CASTIRGGTEAFF. Complete variable domain (other parts from reference TRBV19 and TRBJ1-1): DGGITQSPKYLFRKEGQNVTLSCEQNLNHDAMYWYRQDPGQGLRLIYYSQIVNDFQKGDIAEGYSVSREKKESFPLTVTSAQKNPTAFYLCASTIRGGTEAFFGQGTRLTVV.

This clone was counted a few times. The rearrangement uses TRBV5-3 and TRBJ1-1; D may be TRBD1 (5 bases). TRBV5-3 qualifies as an ORF whose function is uncertain. The CDR3 has 20 amino acids. V was trimmed by 4 bases and J by 1 base, leaving 29 bases between them. In DNA form, the CDR3 reads TGTGCCAGAAGCGGGCCCACGGAGTCAGGGAAGGAGCGGGGGAACACTGAAGCTTTCTTT. This sequence encodes CARSGPTESGKERGNTEAFF.

This chain connects TRBV4-1 to TRBJ2-1, with D perhaps matching TRBD2 (6 bases). V lost 4 bases, J lost 6 bases, and 31 bases lay in between. The CDR3 has 20 amino acids. Germline V gives CDR1 MGHRA, CDR2 YSYEKL. The CDR3: CASSPVEGGALPTRSNEQFF. In nucleotides, the CDR3 is TGCGCCAGCAGCCCCGTAGAAGGAGGGGCGCTCCCGACTAGGAGCAATGAGCAGTTCTTC.

This clone was observed a few times. The V and J genes are TRBV7-9 and TRBJ2-3, with D unclear. V lost 5 bases to trimming and J lost 2 bases, with 5 bases between them. The CDR3 loop spans 12 amino acids. Germline CDR1 reads SEHNR; CDR2 reads FQNEAQ (reference sequence). CDR3 sequence (DNA): TGTGCCAGCAGCCCCTTCACAGATACGCAGTATTTT. It specifies CASSPFTDTQYF.

This clone came up a few times. The J gene is TRBJ2-1, the V gene TRBV19; 9 bases are shared with TRBD1. CDR3 length equals 15 residues. The V gene's germline CDR1 is LNHDA and CDR2 SQIVND (reference sequence). The V gene end was trimmed by 9 bases and the J gene end by 10 bases; junction bases not matched to a gene: 16. The CDR3 DNA follows: TGTGCCAGCTCCCTCGGACAGGGGACACTAAGGGAGCAGTTCTTC. It is translated as CASSLGQGTLREQFF.

The chain's CDR3 is CATPRDLHNEQFF. CDR3 coding DNA: TGTGCCACCCCGAGGGACTTACACAATGAGCAGTTCTTC. The V and J genes are TRBV6-4 and TRBJ2-1, with D maybe TRBD2 (6 bases). V was clipped by 10 bases and J by 5 bases, with 15 bases between them. The CDR3 spans 13 residues. The V gene's germline CDR1 is MRHNA and CDR2 SNTAGT.

The genes are TRBV19 and TRBJ1-1, with D perhaps TRBD1 (6 bases). Per the germline V gene, CDR1 is LNHDA and CDR2 is SQIVND (reference sequence). The ends were cut back, 7 bases at V and 5 bases at J, with 20 bases in the middle. This CDR3 contains 15 residues. CDR3 region: CASTLGQGRGTEAFF. The CDR3 DNA is TGTGCCAGTACCCTAGGTCAGGGTAGGGGGACTGAAGCTTTCTTT.

V is TRBV30 and J is TRBJ1-5; D perhaps matches TRBD1 (5 bases). V shed 0 bases and J shed 2 bases, with 11 bases lying between them. CDR3 length equals 15 residues. Germline-derived CDR1 and CDR2 are GTSNPN and SVGIG (reference sequence). The CDR3 is CAWSVGGGGNQPQHF. The DNA of the CDR3 is TGTGCCTGGAGTGTCGGGGGAGGGGGCAATCAGCCCCAGCATTTT.

The chain uses TRBV5-6 and TRBJ1-5; possibly TRBD1 for D (6 bases). The V gene's germline CDR1 is SGHDT and CDR2 YYEEEE. The CDR3 runs to 13 residues. Deletions cut 0 bases from V and 5 bases from J, with 6 bases between. This CDR3 reads CASSLAGDQPQHF. In DNA, the CDR3 is TGTGCCAGCAGCTTGGCAGGGGATCAGCCCCAGCATTTT.

This clone was observed a handful of times. The chain links TRBV28 to TRBJ1-5; 9 bases agree with TRBD1. The CDR3 has 14 residues. Germline values: CDR1 MDHEN, CDR2 SYDVKM. Germline trimming cut 4 bases from V and 7 bases from J; bases unmatched to any gene: 5. As DNA, the CDR3 is TGTGCCAGCAGTTCCGGGACAGGGCTGCAGCCCCAGCATTTT. Protein: CASSSGTGLQPQHF.

V and J are TRBV10-3 and TRBJ2-1, with TRBD2 matching over 8 bases. This CDR3 has 12 residues. Trimming removed 3 bases from V and 11 bases from J; junction bases left unmatched: 3. Germline V gene data show CDR1 as ENHRY and CDR2 as SYGVKD. The CDR3 nucleotides read TGTGCCATCAGTGATCAGCGGGGGAAGCAGTTCTTC. Its protein is CAISDQRGKQFF.

The chain couples TRBV28 to TRBJ1-5; no definite D call. The V gene lost 4 bases and the J gene lost 0 bases, with 7 bases spanning the gap. The CDR3 runs 14 residues. The germline V gene has CDR1 MDHEN and CDR2 SYDVKM. CDR3 region: CASSSPHSNQPQHF. For the CDR3, the DNA is TGTGCCAGCAGTTCCCCCCATAGCAATCAGCCCCAGCATTTT.

The chain employs TRBV28 and TRBJ1-1; TRBD1 is a possible D gene (6 bases). Germline CDR1 and CDR2: MDHEN and SYDVKM. This CDR3 spans 14 amino acids. Trimming left V 4 bases short and J 1 base short, with 10 bases between. CDR3 region: CASSSIRGNTEAFF. The CDR3 DNA reads TGTGCCAGCAGTTCGATCAGGGGGAACACTGAAGCTTTCTTT.

V and J are TRBV30 and TRBJ1-1; tentatively, D is TRBD1 (5 bases). Trimming left V 2 bases short and J 6 bases short, with 16 bases between. The CDR3 extends over 14 amino acids. The germline CDR1 and CDR2 sequences are GTSNPN and SVGIG (reference sequence). Written as DNA, the CDR3 is TGTGCCTGGAGTCCAGGGCTTTTGGGCGCTGAAGCTTTCTTT. It codes for CAWSPGLLGAEAFF.

This clone is classed as hyperexpanded (1% or more). The V call is TRBV4-2, the J call TRBJ1-3, with a weak D call TRBD1 (6 bases). Germline values: CDR1 LGHNA, CDR2 YNFKEQ. This CDR3 region has 15 residues. The V end lost 9 bases, the J end lost 2 bases, and 17 bases lay between the germline ends. Here the CDR3 reads CARCDGGGAGNTIYF. The DNA for the CDR3 is TGTGCCAGGTGCGACGGGGGGGGCGCTGGAAACACCATATATTTT.

J is TRBJ1-2 and V is TRBV28, with D perhaps matching TRBD1 (5 bases). Deletions cut 1 base from V and 5 bases from J, with 14 bases between. The length of the CDR3 is 15 residues. The V gene's germline CDR1 is MDHEN and CDR2 SYDVKM. The CDR3 loop reads CASSLLVSGPYGYTF. As DNA, the CDR3 is TGTGCCAGCAGTTTATTGGTTTCAGGGCCTTATGGCTACACCTTC.

The chain has TRBV29-1 and TRBJ2-3; D gene uncertain. Germline CDR1 reads SQVTM; CDR2 reads ANQGSEA. This CDR3 is built from 11 residues. The V end lost 8 bases, the J end lost 2 bases, and 8 bases lay between the germline ends. CDR3 residues: CSIPLTDTQYF. CDR3 nucleotide sequence: TGCAGCATCCCCCTCACAGATACGCAGTATTTT.

The table lists this clone with a count of one. The J gene is TRBJ1-4, the V gene TRBV11-1; 8 bases are shared with TRBD1. V lost 2 bases to trimming and J lost 8 bases; unmatched junction nucleotides: 4. Germline V gene sequence: CDR1 SGHAT, CDR2 FQDESV (reference sequence). The CDR3 is 14 amino acids. CDR3 in amino acids: CASSLWGQAEKLFF. Here the CDR3 DNA reads TGTGCCAGCAGCTTATGGGGACAGGCGGAAAAACTGTTTTTT.

The V call is TRBV7-9, the J call TRBJ1-1, with D possibly matching TRBD1 (6 bases). The V end was cut by 5 bases, the J end by 0 bases, with 13 bases between. This CDR3 region has 15 residues. Germline CDR1 and CDR2: SEHNR and FQNEAQ (reference sequence). CDR3 nucleotides: TGTGCCAGCAGCCAACCTAGGGGGATGAACACTGAAGCTTTCTTT. Residues: CASSQPRGMNTEAFF. Using reference TRBV7-9 and TRBJ1-1 for the parts outside the CDR3, the full variable domain is DTGVSQNPRHKITKRGQNVTFRCDPISEHNRLYWYRQTLGQGPEFLTYFQNEAQLEKSRLLSDRFSAERPKGSFSTLEIQRTEQGDSAMYLCASSQPRGMNTEAFFGQGTRLTVV.